This TCR beta chain was profiled in a study of blood T cell repertoires in COVID-19. Overall study context: Some COVID-19 samples were acute and others convalescent; all came from the United States, Italy and Spain. PBMCs, B-cell-depleted T cells, or T cells provided the cDNA or gDNA that made up the material.

Original handling: Quantification of nucleated cells was approximated via reference gene primer amplification. Method: immunoSEQ multiplex PCR; TCRdb's copy keeps in-frame clones and lacks some. V, J and clone size are taken as reported in that table, and D and trimming were inferred from the DNA itself. Here the sample spans around 100,000 clones, roughly two thirds being singletons. The specimen was peripheral blood. The TCR was taken from a man older than 75 with acute or convalescent COVID-19.

The CDR3, as DNA: TGTGCCACCAGCAGAGAGGGGGGGAATCAGCCCCAGCATTTT. Protein: CATSREGGNQPQHF. V is TRBV15 and J is TRBJ1-5; tentatively, D is TRBD1 (5 bases). Germline lookup yields CDR1 LNHNV and CDR2 YYDKDF (reference sequence). Trimming stripped 0 bases from V and 4 bases from J, with 7 bases between. The CDR3 is 14 residues long.